The source of this T cell receptor (beta chain) is a study of blood T cell repertoires in COVID-19. Study at large: Both acute and convalescent COVID-19 samples were obtained from the United States, Italy and Spain. T cells, B-cell-depleted T cells, or PBMCs supplied cDNA or gDNA.

Original processing methods: Reference gene primer amplification gave nucleated cell count estimates. The assay was immunoSEQ multiplex PCR, and TCRdb's table has in-frame clones only and misses some. The V and J calls and clone size come from that table; D and trimming were worked out from the DNA. The sample records roughly 200,000 clones, around 81% being singletons. Germline CDR1 and CDR2: GTSNPN and SVGIG (reference sequence). The CDR3 spans 13 residues. After removal of 7 bases from V and 1 base from J, the junction contained 3 bases not matched to a gene. This clonotype originated in a man in his forties or fifties with active or convalescent COVID-19. Sequenced input: peripheral blood. The V call is TRBV30, the J call TRBJ1-5; 8 nucleotides align to TRBD1. The CDR3 loop is CAYQGASNQPQHF. CDR3 nucleotide sequence: TGTGCCTACCAGGGGGCAAGCAATCAGCCCCAGCATTTT. Together with reference TRBV30 and TRBJ1-5, the CDR3 gives the full variable domain: SQTIHQWPATLVQPVGSPLSLECTVEGTSNPNLYWYRQAAGRGLQLLFYSVGIGQISSEVPQNLSASRPQDRQFILSSKKLLLSDSGFYLCAYQGASNQPQHFGDGTRLSIL.